This T cell receptor (beta chain) emerged from a study of blood T cell repertoires in COVID-19. Turning to the study itself: Sites across the United States, Italy and Spain contributed samples from acute and convalescent COVID-19.

Sequencing used immunoSEQ multiplex PCR; TCRdb keeps in-frame clones, though not all of them. The repertoire holds about 210,000 clones, with roughly 90% as singletons. V was cut by 4 bases and J by 0 bases, with 9 bases left in between. There are 15 residues in the CDR3. CDR1 SGHAT and CDR2 FQNNGV come from the germline V gene. Material: peripheral blood. The clonotype was recovered from a woman between 35 and 50 years old with acute or convalescent COVID-19. The chain uses TRBV11-2 and TRBJ1-4; D is unresolved. The CDR3 coding sequence is TGTGCCAGCAGCTCCGCAGTCGCAACTAATGAAAAACTGTTTTTT. It specifies CASSSAVATNEKLFF.